Presented here are 5 T cell receptor beta chains from one specimen sequenced in a study of response to subunit inactivated influenza vaccine. TCRdb re-derived calls from the RT-PCR reads in MiXCR, one entry per CDR3 protein. This table has 300,000 to 350,000 distinct CDR3 sequences, roughly 22% appearing once. Sample: PBMCs from blood, taken less than 22 months after vaccination. The source is a man in his fifties or sixties who received an inactivated influenza vaccine.

The table lists this clonotype with many counts. The chain uses TRBV12-3 or TRBV12-4 and TRBJ1-1; D not certain. V dropped 1 base and J dropped 1 base, with 7 bases sitting between them. The CDR3 spans 14 residues. In DNA form, the CDR3 reads TGTGCCAGCAGTTTAGGGAAGGCGAACACTGAAGCTTTCTTT. Encoded protein: CASSLGKANTEAFF.

This sequence joins TRBV18 and TRBJ1-5, with 9 nucleotides matching TRBD1. CDR1 is KGHSH and CDR2 is LQKENI in the germline V gene. After removal of 3 bases from V and 6 bases from J, the junction contained 6 bases not matched to a gene. The CDR3 runs to 15 residues. The CDR3, as DNA: TGTGCCAGCTCACCCCGGGACAGGGTCGGTCAGCCCCAGCATTTT. It yields the protein CASSPRDRVGQPQHF. Using reference TRBV18 and TRBJ1-5 for the parts outside the CDR3, the full variable domain is NAGVMQNPRHLVRRRGQEARLRCSPMKGHSHVYWYRQLPEEGLKFMVYLQKENIIDESGMPKERFSAEFPKEGPSILRIQQVVRGDSAAYFCASSPRDRVGQPQHFGDGTRLSIL.

This clonotype has only a few counts. V is TRBV28 and J is TRBJ1-5; 7 bases are a match to TRBD1. CDR1 and CDR2 (germline): MDHEN, SYDVKM. The CDR3 loop spans 15 amino acids. V dropped 5 bases and J dropped 4; count of bases not matched to a gene: 8. CDR3 in amino acids: CASSLGDRLNQPQHF. Here the CDR3 DNA reads TGTGCCAGCAGTCTTGGGGACAGACTAAATCAGCCCCAGCATTTT.

This rearrangement joins TRBV10-3 to TRBJ2-1; 9 bases match TRBD1. The CDR3 totals 14 residues. The J segment lost 7 bases and the V segment lost 6 bases, leaving 7 bases of the junction unmatched. CDR1 ENHRY and CDR2 SYGVKD come from the germline V gene. CDR3 region: CAIRRDREGNEQFF. The CDR3 DNA reads TGTGCCATCAGAAGGGACAGGGAAGGGAATGAGCAGTTCTTC.

This clonotype has a handful of counts. The chain uses TRBV5-5 and TRBJ2-1, with a possible D match to TRBD2 (6 bases). Between the trimmed V and J ends, which lost 1 base and 1 base, there was a span of 12 bases. Germline CDR1 SGHKS, CDR2 YYEKEE (reference sequence). The CDR3 extends over 16 amino acids. Here the CDR3 reads CASSLLSGQSYNEQFF. The CDR3 nucleotides read TGTGCCAGCAGCTTGCTGAGCGGGCAATCCTACAATGAGCAGTTCTTC.